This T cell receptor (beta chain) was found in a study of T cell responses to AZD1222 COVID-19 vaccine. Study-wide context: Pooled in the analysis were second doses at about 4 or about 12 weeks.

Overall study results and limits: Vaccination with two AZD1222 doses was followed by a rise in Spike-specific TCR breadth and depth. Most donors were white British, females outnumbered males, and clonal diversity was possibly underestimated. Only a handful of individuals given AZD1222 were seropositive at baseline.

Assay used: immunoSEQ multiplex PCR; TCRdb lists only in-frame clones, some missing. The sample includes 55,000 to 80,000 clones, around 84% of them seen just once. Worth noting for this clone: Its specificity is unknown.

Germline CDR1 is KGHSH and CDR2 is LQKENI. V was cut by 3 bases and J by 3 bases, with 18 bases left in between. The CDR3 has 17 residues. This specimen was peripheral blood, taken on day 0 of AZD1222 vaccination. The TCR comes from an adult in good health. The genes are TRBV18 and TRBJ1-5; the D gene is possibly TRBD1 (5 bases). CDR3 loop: CASSPGPIRGDNQPQHF. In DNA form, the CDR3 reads TGTGCCAGCTCACCGGGCCCAATAAGAGGGGACAATCAGCCCCAGCATTTT. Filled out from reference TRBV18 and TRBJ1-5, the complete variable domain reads NAGVMQNPRHLVRRRGQEARLRCSPMKGHSHVYWYRQLPEEGLKFMVYLQKENIIDESGMPKERFSAEFPKEGPSILRIQQVVRGDSAAYFCASSPGPIRGDNQPQHFGDGTRLSIL.